This TCR beta chain was obtained from a study of blood T cell repertoires in COVID-19. Across the whole study: Acute and convalescent COVID-19 specimens originated in the United States, Italy and Spain. In each case, the material was cDNA or gDNA derived from T cells, B-cell-depleted T cells, or PBMCs.

Germline V CDR1 and CDR2: LNHDA, SQIVND (reference sequence). V trimming: 5 bases; J trimming: 6 bases; junction bases outside the gene matches: 4. The CDR3 is 15 amino acids. As originally analysed: Amplifying reference gene primers gave estimates of nucleated cell counts. Generated by immunoSEQ multiplex PCR, the TCRdb table keeps only in-frame clones and is missing some. The D gene and trimming were derived from the DNA, and the V and J assignments and clone size from that table. Of under 85,000 clones listed, around 91% were seen once; the top ten hold roughly 4.8%. The sequence came from a man aged 50-59 years with acute or convalescent COVID-19. This chain joins TRBV19 and TRBJ2-1; 13 bases align to TRBD2. The sample taken for sequencing was peripheral blood. This CDR3 is CASSALAGGGNEQFF. Written as DNA, the CDR3 is TGTGCCAGTAGTGCACTAGCGGGAGGGGGCAATGAGCAGTTCTTC.